This T cell receptor beta chain emerged from a study of CD8+CD57+ T cells in acquired aplastic anemia. According to the study, genomic DNA was the template for TCR beta VDJ and CDR3 profiling. TCRdb passed the reads through MiXCR, listing each CDR3 protein once. Among 120,000 or so distinct CDR3 sequences, under 60% were seen once, and the ten largest hold roughly 32%. This clonotype was found many times. All sequencing subjects had displayed CD8+CD57+ cell expansion on flow cytometry. Acquired aplastic anemia of severe grade affected all patients. Untreated patients provided the blood samples, with no therapy given before sampling. This TCR came from a human donor with aplastic anemia. The sequencing input was sorted CD4+, CD8+, or CD8+CD57+ T cells (not recorded which) from PBMCs.

The CDR3 nucleotides read TGTGCCAGCAGCTTGAGGGAGGCAGCCGGATGGGGTACTGAAGCTTTCTTT. Translation: CASSLREAAGWGTEAFF. The chain employs TRBV7-9 and TRBJ1-1, with unresolved D. Deletions cut 3 bases from V and 5 bases from J, with 22 bases between. This CDR3 region has 17 residues. Germline V CDR1 and CDR2: SEHNR, FQNEAQ (reference sequence). Drawing the rest from reference TRBV7-9 and TRBJ1-1, the complete variable domain is DTGVSQNPRHKITKRGQNVTFRCDPISEHNRLYWYRQTLGQGPEFLTYFQNEAQLEKSRLLSDRFSAERPKGSFSTLEIQRTEQGDSAMYLCASSLREAAGWGTEAFFGQGTRLTVV.